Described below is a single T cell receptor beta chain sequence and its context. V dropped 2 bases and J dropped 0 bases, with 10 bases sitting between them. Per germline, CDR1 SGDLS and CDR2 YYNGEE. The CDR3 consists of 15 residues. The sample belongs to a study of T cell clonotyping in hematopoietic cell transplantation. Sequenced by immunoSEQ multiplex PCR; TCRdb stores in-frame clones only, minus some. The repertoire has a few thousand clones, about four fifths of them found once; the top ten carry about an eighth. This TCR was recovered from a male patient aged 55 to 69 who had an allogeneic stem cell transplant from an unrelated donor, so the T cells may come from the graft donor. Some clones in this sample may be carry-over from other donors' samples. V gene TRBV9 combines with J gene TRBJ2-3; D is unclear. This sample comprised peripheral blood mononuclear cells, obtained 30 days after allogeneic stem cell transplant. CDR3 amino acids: CASSVRTASTDTQYF. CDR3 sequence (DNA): TGTGCCAGCAGCGTTCGAACCGCTAGCACAGATACGCAGTATTTT. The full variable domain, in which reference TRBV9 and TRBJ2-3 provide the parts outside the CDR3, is DSGVTQTPKHLITATGQRVTLRCSPRSGDLSVYWYQQSLDQGLQFLIQYYNGEERAKGNILERFSAQQFPDLHSELNLSSLELGDSALYFCASSVRTASTDTQYFGPGTRLTVL.